This record covers a single T cell receptor (beta chain). Its specificity is not known. These data originate in a study of blood T cells in healthy people across ages. Study conclusions and caveats: When set beside aged donors, long-lived donors presented more naive CD4+ cells and higher diversity.

V gave up 0 bases and J gave up 7 bases, with 17 bases separating them. Germline V gives CDR1 GTSNPN, CDR2 SVGIG (reference sequence). The length of the CDR3 is 15 residues. A second PCR of 7 to 11 cycles used a sample-barcoded 5' primer and a J-beta primer mix. TCRdb reanalysed the 5' RACE reads using MiXCR and keeps one entry per CDR3 protein. The repertoire includes approximately 790,000 distinct CDR3 sequences, around 62% of them detected once, and around a quarter sits in the top ten. The study isolated at least 6 million PBMCs from each sample. Extraction yielded at least 6 micrograms of total RNA per sample.

The clonotype originates from a man aged 30 to 45 in good health. The chain has TRBV30 and TRBJ2-3; D is undetermined. Sequencing used blood. CDR3 region: CAWSVPMPSPYTQYF. As DNA, the CDR3 is TGTGCCTGGAGTGTTCCTATGCCGAGCCCGTATACGCAGTATTTT.